These 6 T cell receptor beta chains came from one sample sequenced in a study of long-term antiretroviral therapy in people with HIV. An immunoSEQ assay, version v3.0, was performed at survey level. The repertoire was sequenced with immunoSEQ multiplex PCR; TCRdb's copy has only in-frame clones and lacks some. The sample consists of about 24,000 clones, roughly four fifths of them appearing once. The input for sequencing was unsorted PBMCs, taken 4.4 years after starting antiretroviral therapy. Receptors originate from a man aged 30-40 years with HIV.

This chain connects TRBV15 to TRBJ2-7; D might be TRBD1 (5 bases). CDR1 and CDR2 from the germline V gene are LNHNV and YYDKDF (reference sequence). This CDR3 region has 13 residues. The ends were cut back, 5 bases at V and 7 bases at J, with 15 bases in the middle. The CDR3 is CATSPRPDKEQYF. The CDR3 nucleotides are TGTGCCACCAGCCCCCGCCCGGACAAGGAGCAGTACTTC.

The CDR3 spells CASSQDMLAFEQYF. CDR3 DNA: TGCGCCAGCAGCCAAGATATGCTAGCGTTCGAGCAGTACTTC. This chain connects TRBV4-3 to TRBJ2-7; D is possibly TRBD2 (6 bases). The germline gives CDR1 LGHNA, CDR2 YSLEER. V was trimmed by 0 bases and J by 6 bases, leaving 12 bases between them. The CDR3 sequence is 14 residues long.

J is TRBJ2-1 and V is TRBV6-5; no definite D call. The CDR3 has 11 amino acids. The V end lost 6 bases, the J end lost 4 bases, and 4 bases lay between the germline ends. The V gene's germline CDR1 is MNHEY and CDR2 SVGAGI. CDR3 amino acids: CASSLYNEQFF. The CDR3 nucleotides read TGTGCCAGCAGCCTTTACAATGAGCAGTTCTTC.

V and J are TRBV5-8 and TRBJ1-1, with D maybe TRBD1 (5 bases). Deletions cut 4 bases from V and 0 bases from J, with 13 bases between. The germline V gene encodes CDR1 SGHTS and CDR2 YDEGEE. CDR3 length: 15 amino acids. This CDR3 reads CASSPPGRMNTEAFF. The CDR3 region has the DNA TGTGCCAGCAGCCCTCCGGGACGGATGAACACTGAAGCTTTCTTT.

V gene TRBV6-6 combines with J gene TRBJ1-2, with 7 bases identical to TRBD1. Germline CDR1 and CDR2: MNHNY and SVGAGI (reference sequence). The CDR3 sequence is 14 residues long. After removal of 7 bases from V and 4 bases from J, the junction contained 9 bases not matched to a gene. In DNA form, the CDR3 reads TGTGCCAGCACCCCCAGGGGGGTAGGCTATGGCTACACCTTC. Translated, it gives CASTPRGVGYGYTF.

The chain is built from TRBV6-6 and TRBJ2-4; D uncertain. Looked up from germline, CDR1 is MNHNY and CDR2 is SVGAGI (reference sequence). Trimming left V 0 bases short and J 6 bases short, with 12 bases between. This CDR3 is built from 15 residues. The CDR3 DNA reads TGTGCCAGCAGTTACTCGTGGCAGGCGGTAAACATTCAGTACTTC. The encoded protein is CASSYSWQAVNIQYF.